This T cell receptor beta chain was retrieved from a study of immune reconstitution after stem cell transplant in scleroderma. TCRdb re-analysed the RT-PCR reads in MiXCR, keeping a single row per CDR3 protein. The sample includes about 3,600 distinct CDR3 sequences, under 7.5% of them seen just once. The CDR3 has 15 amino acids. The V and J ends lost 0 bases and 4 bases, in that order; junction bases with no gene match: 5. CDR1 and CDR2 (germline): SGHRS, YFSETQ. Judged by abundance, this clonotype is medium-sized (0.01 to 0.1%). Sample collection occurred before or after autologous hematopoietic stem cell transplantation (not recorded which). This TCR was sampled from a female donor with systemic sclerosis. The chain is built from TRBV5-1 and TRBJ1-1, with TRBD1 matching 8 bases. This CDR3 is CASSLDLQGGTEAFF. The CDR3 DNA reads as TGCGCCAGCAGCTTGGATTTACAGGGGGGCACTGAAGCTTTCTTT.